This paragraph covers one T cell receptor beta chain sequence. This sample is part of a study of blood T cell repertoires in COVID-19. CDR1 and CDR2 from the germline V gene are KGHSH and LQKENI. This CDR3 is built from 14 residues. The ends were cut back, 2 bases at V and 13 bases at J, with 18 bases in the middle. Per the study methods: From reference gene primer amplification, estimates of nucleated cell counts were derived. The repertoire was sequenced with immunoSEQ multiplex PCR; TCRdb's copy has only in-frame clones and lacks some. V, J and clone size derive from that table, while D and trimming were established from the DNA sequence. The sample contains approximately 200,000 clones, roughly 84% of which appear only once.

The TCR comes from a man in his forties with acute or convalescent COVID-19. Sequenced sample: peripheral blood. The chain joins TRBV18 to TRBJ2-1; the D gene is possibly TRBD2 (5 bases). The CDR3 loop reads CASSPGLAQVSQFF. CDR3 in DNA: TGTGCCAGCTCACCAGGCCTAGCCCAAGTTTCTCAGTTCTTC.